This TCR beta chain emerged from a study of blood T cell repertoires in COVID-19. Looking at the study overall: COVID-19 samples from acute and convalescent phases originated in the United States, Italy and Spain. From T cells, B-cell-depleted T cells, or PBMCs came the material, which was cDNA or gDNA.

This clone was seen a single time. CDR3 length equals 16 residues. Per germline, CDR1 MGHDK and CDR2 SYGVNS. Between the trimmed V and J ends, which lost 3 bases and 4 bases, there was a span of 15 bases. How the authors handled the data: Estimation of nucleated cell counts relied on the amplification of reference gene primers. Method: immunoSEQ multiplex PCR; TCRdb's copy keeps in-frame clones and lacks some. The DNA was the basis for D and trimming; V, J and clone size are from that table. The table has 87,000 or so clones, 87% seen once. This receptor was obtained from an elderly woman with acute or convalescent COVID-19. Material: peripheral blood. This chain uses TRBV25-1 with TRBJ1-4, with D uncertain. In DNA form, the CDR3 reads TGTGCCAGCAGTGAGGAAGGAGCTGTGGTTAATGAAAAACTGTTTTTT. Protein: CASSEEGAVVNEKLFF.